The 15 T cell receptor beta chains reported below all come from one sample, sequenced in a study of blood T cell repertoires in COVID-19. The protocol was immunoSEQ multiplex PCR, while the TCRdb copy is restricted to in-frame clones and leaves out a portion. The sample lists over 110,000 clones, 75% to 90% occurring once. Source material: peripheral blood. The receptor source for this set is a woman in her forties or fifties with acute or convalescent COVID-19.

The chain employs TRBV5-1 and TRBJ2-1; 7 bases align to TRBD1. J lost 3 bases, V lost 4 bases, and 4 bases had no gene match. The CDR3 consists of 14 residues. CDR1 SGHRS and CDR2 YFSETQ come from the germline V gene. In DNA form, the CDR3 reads TGCGCCAGCAGCCCGGGACAGATCTACAATGAGCAGTTCTTC. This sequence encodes CASSPGQIYNEQFF. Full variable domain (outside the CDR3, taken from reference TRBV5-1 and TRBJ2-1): KAGVTQTPRYLIKTRGQQVTLSCSPISGHRSVSWYQQTPGQGLQFLFEYFSETQRNKGNFPGRFSGRQFSNSRSEMNVSTLELGDSALYLCASSPGQIYNEQFFGPGTRLTVL.

This chain's CDR3 is CASSNRVDEKLFF. The CDR3 region has the DNA TGTGCCAGCAGCAACAGGGTTGATGAAAAACTGTTTTTT. This chain connects TRBV7-2 to TRBJ1-4; D possibly corresponds to TRBD1 (6 bases). V was clipped by 5 bases and J by 6 bases, with 10 bases between them. The CDR3 extends over 13 amino acids. Germline values: CDR1 SGHTA, CDR2 FQGNSA. The variable domain in full, completed from reference TRBV7-2 and TRBJ1-4, reads GAGVSQSPSNKVTEKGKDVELRCDPISGHTALYWYRQSLGQGLEFLIYFQGNSAPDKSGLPSDRFSAERTGGSVSTLTIQRTQQEDSAVYLCASSNRVDEKLFFGSGTQLSVL.

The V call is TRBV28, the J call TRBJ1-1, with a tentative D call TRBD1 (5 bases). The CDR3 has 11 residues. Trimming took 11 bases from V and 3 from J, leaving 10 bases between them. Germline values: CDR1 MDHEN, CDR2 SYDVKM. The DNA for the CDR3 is TGTGCCTCGGCGGGGGACACTGAAGCTTTCTTT. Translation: CASAGDTEAFF.

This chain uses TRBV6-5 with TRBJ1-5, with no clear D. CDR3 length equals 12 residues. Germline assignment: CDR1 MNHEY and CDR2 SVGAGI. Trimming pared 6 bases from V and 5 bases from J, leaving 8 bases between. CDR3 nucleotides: TGTGCCAGCAGAACAGCCCATCAGCCCCAGCATTTT. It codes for CASRTAHQPQHF.

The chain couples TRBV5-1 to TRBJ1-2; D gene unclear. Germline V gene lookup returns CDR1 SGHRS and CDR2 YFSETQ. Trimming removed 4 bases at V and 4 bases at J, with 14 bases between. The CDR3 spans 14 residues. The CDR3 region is CASSHLPDSYGYTF. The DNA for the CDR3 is TGCGCCAGCAGCCACCTACCGGACTCCTATGGCTACACCTTC.

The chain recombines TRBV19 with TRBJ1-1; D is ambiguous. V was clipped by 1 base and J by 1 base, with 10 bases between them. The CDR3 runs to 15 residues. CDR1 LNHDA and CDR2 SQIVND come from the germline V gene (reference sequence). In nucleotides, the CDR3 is TGTGCCAGTAGTATAGGTAATCGTCGGAACACTGAAGCTTTCTTT. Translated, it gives CASSIGNRRNTEAFF. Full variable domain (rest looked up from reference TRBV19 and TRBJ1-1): DGGITQSPKYLFRKEGQNVTLSCEQNLNHDAMYWYRQDPGQGLRLIYYSQIVNDFQKGDIAEGYSVSREKKESFPLTVTSAQKNPTAFYLCASSIGNRRNTEAFFGQGTRLTVV.

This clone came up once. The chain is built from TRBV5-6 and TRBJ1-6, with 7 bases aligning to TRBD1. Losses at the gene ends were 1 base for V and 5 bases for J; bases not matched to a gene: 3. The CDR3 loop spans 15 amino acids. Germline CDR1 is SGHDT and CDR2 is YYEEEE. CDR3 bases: TGTGCCAGCAGCTTGAGAGGGGGCAATAATTCACCCCTCCACTTT. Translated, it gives CASSLRGGNNSPLHF.

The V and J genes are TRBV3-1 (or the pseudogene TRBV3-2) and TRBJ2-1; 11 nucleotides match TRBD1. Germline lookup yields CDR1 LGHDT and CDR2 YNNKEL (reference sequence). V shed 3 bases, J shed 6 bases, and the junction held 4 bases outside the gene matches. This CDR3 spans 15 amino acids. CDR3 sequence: CASSHPGQGVNEQFF. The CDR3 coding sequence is TGTGCCAGCAGCCACCCGGGACAGGGGGTCAATGAGCAGTTCTTC.

The CDR3 sequence: CASSPGLTYNEQFF. CDR3 bases: TGTGCCAGCAGCCCGGGACTAACCTACAATGAGCAGTTCTTC. The chain combines TRBV7-2 with TRBJ2-1, with 7 nucleotides matching TRBD2. CDR1 is SGHTA, CDR2 FQGNSA, per germline. The ends lost 5 bases at V and 2 bases at J; junction bases unmatched: 3. CDR3 size: 14 residues.

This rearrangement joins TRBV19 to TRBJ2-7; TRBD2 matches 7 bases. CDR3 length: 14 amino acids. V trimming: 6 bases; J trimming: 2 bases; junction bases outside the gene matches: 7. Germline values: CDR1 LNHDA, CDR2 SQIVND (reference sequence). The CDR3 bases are TGTGCCAGTAGCGCGGGAGCGGTAACCTACGAGCAGTACTTC. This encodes CASSAGAVTYEQYF.

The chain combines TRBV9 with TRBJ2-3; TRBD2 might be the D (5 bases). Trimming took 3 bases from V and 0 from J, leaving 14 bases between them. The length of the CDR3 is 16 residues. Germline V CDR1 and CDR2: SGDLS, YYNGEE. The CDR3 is CASSGPAGASTDTQYF. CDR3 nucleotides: TGTGCCAGCAGCGGCCCGGCGGGTGCTAGCACAGATACGCAGTATTTT.

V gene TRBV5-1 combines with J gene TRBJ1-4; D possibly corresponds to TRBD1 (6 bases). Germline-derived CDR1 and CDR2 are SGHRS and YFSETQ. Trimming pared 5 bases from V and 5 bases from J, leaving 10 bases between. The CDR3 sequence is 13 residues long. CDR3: CASRQGSNEKLFF. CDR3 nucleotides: TGCGCCAGCAGACAGGGTTCCAATGAAAAACTGTTTTTT. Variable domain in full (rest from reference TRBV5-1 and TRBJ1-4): KAGVTQTPRYLIKTRGQQVTLSCSPISGHRSVSWYQQTPGQGLQFLFEYFSETQRNKGNFPGRFSGRQFSNSRSEMNVSTLELGDSALYLCASRQGSNEKLFFGSGTQLSVL.

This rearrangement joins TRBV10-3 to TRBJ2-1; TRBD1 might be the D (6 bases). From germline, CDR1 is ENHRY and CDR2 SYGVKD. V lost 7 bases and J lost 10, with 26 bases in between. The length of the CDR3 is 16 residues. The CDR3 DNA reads TGTGCCATCAAAAAAACCCAGGGGCCCCGCGACGCAGAGCAGTTCTTC. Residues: CAIKKTQGPRDAEQFF.

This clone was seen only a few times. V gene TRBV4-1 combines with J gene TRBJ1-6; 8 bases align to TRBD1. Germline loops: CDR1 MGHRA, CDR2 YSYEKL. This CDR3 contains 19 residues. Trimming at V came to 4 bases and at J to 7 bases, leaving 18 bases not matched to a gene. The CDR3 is CASSRSTGDHTFTNSPLHF. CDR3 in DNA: TGCGCCAGCAGCCGATCGACAGGGGACCACACTTTCACCAATTCACCCCTCCACTTT.

The CDR3 sequence: CASSGGKVPYGYTF. CDR3 DNA sequence: TGTGCCAGCTCGGGGGGGAAGGTTCCCTATGGCTACACCTTC. This chain links TRBV18 with TRBJ1-2; perhaps TRBD1 as D (5 bases). Germline loops: CDR1 KGHSH, CDR2 LQKENI. V dropped 6 bases and J dropped 4 bases, with 15 bases sitting between them. The CDR3 consists of 14 residues.